Listed below are T cell receptor beta chains from one sample, sequenced in a study of patients and donors after allogeneic stem cell transplantation. TCRdb reprocessed the RT-PCR reads with MiXCR, giving one entry per CDR3 protein. Here the sample spans hundreds of thousands of distinct CDR3 sequences, about a sixth being singletons. The material sequenced was blood, either unsorted or a sorted T cell fraction (not recorded which). These receptors all stem from a human donor who was either an allogeneic HSCT recipient or a stem cell or donor lymphocyte infusion donor (not recorded which). It is not recorded whose cells these are; they may come from a transplant donor. CDR3s include the opening cysteine and the closing phenylalanine or tryptophan. The order of the fields is V gene, J gene, CDR3 protein.

TRBV20-1,TRBJ1-1,CSARVGGTGNTEAFF
TRBV12-3/TRBV12-4,TRBJ2-5,CASSLGRGRSQETQYF
TRBV4-1,TRBJ1-5,CASSRDRQIYNQPQHF
TRBV13,TRBJ1-1,CASSLGTGVTEAFF
TRBV18,TRBJ2-3,CASSPRQSSDTQYF
TRBV10-3,TRBJ2-1,CAISGGSTGSYNEQFF
TRBV7-2,TRBJ2-2,CASRRTGGETGELFF
TRBV12-3/TRBV12-4,TRBJ2-7,CASSQGTTTYEQYF
TRBV7-2,TRBJ2-3,CASSEKDSRYF
TRBV25-1,TRBJ1-2,CASSEYGYGYTF
TRBV20-1,TRBJ1-1,CSARTGRFGEAFF
TRBV20-1,TRBJ2-7,CSARRGTGASYEQYF
TRBV20-1,TRBJ1-5,CSASGIAYSNQPQHF
TRBV9,TRBJ1-3,CASSVSPGNTIYF
TRBV9,TRBJ2-3,CASSPRKTHTDTQYF
TRBV11-2,TRBJ1-5,CASSLGGKKNQPQHF
TRBV12-3/TRBV12-4,TRBJ2-1,CASSCWSSYNEQFF
TRBV19,TRBJ2-2,CASTSRTGPNTGELFF
TRBV24-1,TRBJ2-2,CATSDWDGNTGELFF
TRBV3-1,TRBJ2-5,CASSQGWREVQETQYF
TRBV15,TRBJ2-2,CATSRGTENTGELFF
TRBV12-3/TRBV12-4,TRBJ2-2,CASSFNRVSGELFF
TRBV5-1,TRBJ2-7,CASSPGVPSYEQYF
TRBV12-3/TRBV12-4,TRBJ2-7,CASLTPGQGLAYEQYF
TRBV3-1,TRBJ1-2,CASSQAGSGSGYTF
TRBV6-5,TRBJ1-4,CASSSTVNEKLFF
TRBV6-4,TRBJ1-4,CASSEVTPGEKLFF
TRBV7-9,TRBJ2-3,CASSPTDSSTDTQYF
TRBV11-2,TRBJ2-3,CASSFFTGTSRRRSTDTQYF
TRBV19,TRBJ2-3,CASSIGWAADTQYF
TRBV29-1,TRBJ1-1,CSVEGTGGMKAFF
TRBV20-1,TRBJ2-5,CSASVRGGLGTQYF
TRBV30,TRBJ1-1,CAWSASRNTEAFF
TRBV11-2,TRBJ2-1,CASSLLVDEQFF
TRBV25-1,TRBJ2-5,CASSEPGLAGVYETQYF
TRBV7-7,TRBJ2-1,CASSAASGLNEQFF
TRBV20-1,TRBJ2-1,CSASRTSSYNEQFF
TRBV20-1,TRBJ2-7,CSARERPVAGVLYEQYF
TRBV2,TRBJ1-5,CASTDTGAPQPQHF
TRBV10-3,TRBJ1-1,CAITGGTEAFF
TRBV4-2,TRBJ2-3,CASSRPRGPSADTQYF
TRBV6-1,TRBJ2-1,CASSEGFSSFGFEQFF
TRBV7-8,TRBJ1-5,CASSLGTGEYQPQHF
TRBV7-2,TRBJ2-1,CASSLGGPGFRFF
TRBV15,TRBJ2-1,CATSRDLGGQQTYNEQFF
TRBV20-1,TRBJ2-7,CSGLGRAAYEQYF